The rows below give T cell receptor beta chains drawn from one sample of a study of blood T cell repertoires in COVID-19. Measured with immunoSEQ multiplex PCR; TCRdb has only the in-frame clones, and not every one. The table includes tens of thousands of clones, roughly four fifths detected once. Material for sequencing was peripheral blood. These receptors all come from a woman of 80 years or more with acute or convalescent COVID-19. The CDR3 runs from the conserved cysteine through the conserved F or W. D genes are given only for firm matches. Clone size is shown for a subset of rows, as once, few, many or a class of expanded clone.

size	J	D	V	CDR3	DNA
-	TRBJ1-2	TRBD1	TRBV28	CASSSFRGQNYGYTF	TGTGCCAGCAGTTCCTTCAGGGGGCAGAACTATGGCTACACCTTC
-	TRBJ2-3	TRBD2	TRBV25-1	CASSGLAGTQYF	TGTGCCAGCAGTGGACTAGCAGGTACGCAGTATTTT
-	TRBJ2-5	TRBD1	TRBV25-1	CASSEPGQAYQETQYF	TGTGCCAGCAGTGAACCGGGACAGGCTTACCAAGAGACCCAGTACTTC
many	TRBJ2-3	TRBD1	TRBV10-3	CAISEGGQGRAKDTQYF	TGTGCCATCAGTGAGGGGGGACAGGGCCGTGCTAAGGATACGCAGTATTTT
many	TRBJ2-7	TRBD2	TRBV10-3	CATERGTSGNYEQYF	TGTGCCACCGAGAGGGGGACTAGCGGGAACTACGAGCAGTACTTC
-	TRBJ2-2	TRBD1	TRBV7-2	CASSPGQDSNTGELFF	TGTGCCAGCAGCCCAGGACAGGACTCGAACACCGGGGAGCTGTTTTTT
-	TRBJ2-3	TRBD2	TRBV5-1	CASSLVLAGPTDTQYF	TGCGCCAGCAGCTTGGTGTTAGCGGGACCCACAGATACGCAGTATTTT
-	TRBJ1-1	TRBD1	TRBV10-3	CAISGGVETEAFF	TGTGCCATCTCAGGGGGCGTAGAGACTGAAGCTTTCTTT
-	TRBJ2-1	TRBD2	TRBV6-5	CASSYKGREGLGEQFF	TGTGCCAGCAGTTACAAGGGGCGGGAGGGCCTGGGTGAGCAGTTCTTC
-	TRBJ2-1	TRBD2	TRBV7-2	CASTPFASGRTIYNEQFF	TGTGCCAGCACCCCGTTCGCTAGCGGGAGGACTATCTACAATGAGCAGTTCTTC
-	TRBJ2-3	TRBD1	TRBV5-1	CASSPGQGSDTQYF	TGCGCCAGCAGCCCGGGACAGGGGTCAGATACGCAGTATTTT
-	TRBJ2-2	-	TRBV7-8	CASSLISGFSETGELFF	TGTGCCAGCAGCCTTATCTCCGGGTTTTCAGAGACCGGGGAGCTGTTTTTT
-	TRBJ2-7	-	TRBV7-2	CASSIQGSYEQYF	TGTGCCAGCAGCATACAGGGTAGCTACGAGCAGTACTTC
-	TRBJ1-1	-	TRBV5-6	CASSSDRTDHTEAFF	TGTGCCAGCAGCTCCGATCGGACAGATCACACTGAAGCTTTCTTT
-	TRBJ2-1	TRBD1	TRBV19	CASQLTGGPYNEQFF	TGTGCCAGCCAATTGACAGGGGGCCCATACAATGAGCAGTTCTTC
-	TRBJ2-1	-	TRBV11-2	CASSPARGAPVF	TGTGCCAGCAGCCCCGCCCGGGGGGCTCCTGTCTTC
once	TRBJ2-3	TRBD1	TRBV4-3	CASSQLDRVYDTQYF	TGCGCCAGCAGCCAGTTGGACAGGGTCTACGATACGCAGTATTTT
-	TRBJ2-3	-	TRBV7-2	CASSPYRVTDTQYF	TGTGCCAGCAGCCCATACAGGGTCACAGATACGCAGTATTTT
-	TRBJ2-1	TRBD2	TRBV29-1	CSVDHLAGVGIEQFF	TGCAGCGTTGACCATCTAGCGGGAGTTGGCATTGAGCAGTTCTTC
few	TRBJ1-6	-	TRBV7-3	CASSWARNSPLHF	TGTGCCAGCAGCTGGGCCCGGAATTCACCCCTCCACTTT
-	TRBJ2-7	TRBD1	TRBV5-4	CASSAGQAYEQYF	TGTGCCAGCAGCGCGGGACAGGCCTACGAGCAGTACTTC
-	TRBJ2-3	-	TRBV27	CASSSLRGRSTDTQYF	TGTGCCAGCAGTTCCCTCAGGGGAAGGAGCACAGATACGCAGTATTTT
-	TRBJ2-7	-	TRBV5-1	CASSLGYRRAYEQYF	TGCGCCAGCAGCTTGGGGTACAGGAGAGCCTACGAGCAGTACTTC
-	TRBJ2-7	TRBD1	TRBV5-4	CASGLDRGNEQYF	TGTGCCAGCGGCCTCGACAGGGGTAACGAGCAGTACTTC
-	TRBJ2-7	TRBD1	TRBV6-5	CASSPQGATYEQYF	TGTGCCAGCAGTCCTCAGGGGGCTACCTACGAGCAGTACTTC
few	TRBJ2-2	TRBD2	TRBV9	CASSVGLGLAGVNPHTGELFF	TGTGCCAGCAGCGTAGGTCTCGGACTAGCGGGAGTTAACCCTCACACCGGGGAGCTGTTTTTT
-	TRBJ2-3	-	TRBV6-2/TRBV6-3	CASSSSTRTDTQYF	-
-	TRBJ1-2	-	TRBV10-3	CAISKGETGGYTF	TGTGCCATCAGTAAGGGGGAGACCGGTGGCTACACCTTC
once	TRBJ1-3	-	TRBV27	CASGRGGPGNTIYF	TGTGCCAGCGGCCGGGGGGGACCTGGAAACACCATATATTTT